This record covers a single TCR beta chain. Its cognate antigen is unknown. This sample was included in a study of OX40 agonist ivuxolimab in advanced cancers. Study details: Partial responses occurred in Three dose-escalation patients, one with hepatocellular carcinoma and two with cutaneous melanoma. Study-level points and caveats: At 0.1 to 3.0 mg/kg, clonal expansion of CD4+ and CD8+ blood T cells had occurred by week 6. Expanded clones belonging to CD8+ T cells outnumbered, on average, those of CD4+.

The repertoire was sequenced with immunoSEQ multiplex PCR; TCRdb's copy has only in-frame clones and lacks some. The sample contains fewer than 85,000 clones, more than 70% of which appear only once. Peripheral blood came from all dose cohorts at three timepoints. The clonotype comes from an adult with an advanced solid tumor such as melanoma, head and neck, liver or kidney cancer. The specimen comprised CD4+ or CD8+ T cells sorted from blood, sampled in a trial of the OX40 agonist ivuxolimab.

CDR3: CASSNRGQGGNTIYF. In nucleotides, the CDR3 is TGTGCCAGCTCCAACAGGGGGCAAGGTGGAAACACCATATATTTT. V usage is TRBV18 and J usage is TRBJ1-3; the match to TRBD1 covers 9 bases. The junction had 6 bases not matched to a gene; V was cut back by 6 bases and J by 3 bases. CDR3 size: 15 residues. Per germline, CDR1 KGHSH and CDR2 LQKENI. The full variable domain, its missing parts supplied by reference TRBV18 and TRBJ1-3, is NAGVMQNPRHLVRRRGQEARLRCSPMKGHSHVYWYRQLPEEGLKFMVYLQKENIIDESGMPKERFSAEFPKEGPSILRIQQVVRGDSAAYFCASSNRGQGGNTIYFGEGSWLTVV.